Sequencing of this T cell receptor (beta chain) was carried out in a study of T cell responses to AZD1222 COVID-19 vaccine. Study findings and constraints: Regions 160-218 and 743-854 held dominance among vaccine-associated CD4 TCRs, which spanned spike.

Here immunoSEQ multiplex PCR was the method, and the copy in TCRdb shows in-frame clones only, minus some. The table records around 100,000 clones, 90% of them present only once. This clone counts as medium-sized (0.01 to 0.1%). What it binds is unknown. The TCR originated in an adult in good health. The starting material was peripheral blood, obtained on day 0 of AZD1222 vaccination.

CDR3: CASSPYVNTEAFF. CDR3 bases: TGTGCCAGCAGCCCTTATGTGAACACTGAAGCTTTCTTT. This rearrangement joins TRBV5-5 to TRBJ1-1, with D unresolved. The CDR3 runs to 13 residues. Looked up from germline, CDR1 is SGHKS and CDR2 is YYEKEE (reference sequence). The ends were cut back, 4 bases at V and 0 bases at J, with 7 bases in the middle.